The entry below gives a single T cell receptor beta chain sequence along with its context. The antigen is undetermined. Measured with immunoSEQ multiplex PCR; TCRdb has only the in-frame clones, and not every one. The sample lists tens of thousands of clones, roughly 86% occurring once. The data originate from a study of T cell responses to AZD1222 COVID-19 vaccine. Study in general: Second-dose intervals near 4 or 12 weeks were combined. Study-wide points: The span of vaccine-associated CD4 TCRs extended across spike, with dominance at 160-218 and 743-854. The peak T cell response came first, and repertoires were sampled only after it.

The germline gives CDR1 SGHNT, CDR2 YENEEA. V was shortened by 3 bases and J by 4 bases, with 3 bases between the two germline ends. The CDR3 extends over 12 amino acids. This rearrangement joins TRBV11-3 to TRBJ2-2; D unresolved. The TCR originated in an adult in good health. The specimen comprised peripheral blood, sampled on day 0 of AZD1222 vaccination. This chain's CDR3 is CASSFGTGELFF. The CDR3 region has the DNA TGTGCCAGCAGCTTTGGCACCGGGGAGCTGTTTTTT.